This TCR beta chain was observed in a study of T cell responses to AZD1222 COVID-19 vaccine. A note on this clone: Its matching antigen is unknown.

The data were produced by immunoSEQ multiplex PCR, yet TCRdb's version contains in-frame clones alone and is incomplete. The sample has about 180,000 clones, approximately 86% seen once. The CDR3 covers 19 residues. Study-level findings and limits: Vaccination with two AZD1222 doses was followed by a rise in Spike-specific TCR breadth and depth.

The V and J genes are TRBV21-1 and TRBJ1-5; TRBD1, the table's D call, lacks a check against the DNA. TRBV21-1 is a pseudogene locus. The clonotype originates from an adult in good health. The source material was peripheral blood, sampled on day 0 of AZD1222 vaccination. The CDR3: CASSKGGDRGEYSNQPQHF. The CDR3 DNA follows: TGTGCCAGCAGCAAAGGTGGGGACAGGGGAGAATATAGCAATCAGCCCCAGCATTTT.